What follows are 26 T cell receptor beta chains derived from one specimen sequenced in a study of cytomegalovirus exposure and HLA in healthy donors. A multiplex PCR was run with 60 Vbeta primers and 13 Jbeta primers. The assay was immunoSEQ multiplex PCR, and TCRdb's table has in-frame clones only and misses some. The table lists under 200,000 clones, about 75% of them singletons, with roughly 8.2% in the top ten. Specimen: PBMCs. These receptors originate from a woman aged 35 to 49 in good health and CMV-seropositive.

The chain uses TRBV28 and TRBJ1-5, with 7 bases identical to TRBD1. Germline loops: CDR1 MDHEN, CDR2 SYDVKM. This CDR3 is built from 17 residues. Trimming removed 5 bases from V and 0 bases from J; junction bases left unmatched: 10. The CDR3 bases are TGTGCCAGCAGTCCAGTCGACAGGGCCTATAGCAATCAGCCCCAGCATTTT. Translation gives CASSPVDRAYSNQPQHF.

This clone has just a few counts. The V gene is TRBV7-2, the J gene TRBJ2-5, with TRBD2 matching 14 bases. Germline loops: CDR1 SGHTA, CDR2 FQGNSA. Losses at the gene ends were 4 bases for V and 10 bases for J; bases not matched to a gene: 8. The CDR3 consists of 15 residues. CDR3 residues: CASSSYGTSGSIQYF. The CDR3 DNA is TGTGCCAGCAGCTCCTACGGGACTAGCGGGAGTATCCAGTACTTC.

In this sample, this clone turned up a few times. V gene TRBV6-4 combines with J gene TRBJ1-1; 7 bases map to TRBD1. The CDR3 extends over 13 amino acids. J lost 3 bases, V lost 5 bases, and 3 bases had no gene match. Germline CDR1 MRHNA, CDR2 SNTAGT. The CDR3 here is CASSYTGDTEAFF. CDR3 coding DNA: TGTGCCAGCAGTTATACAGGGGACACTGAAGCTTTCTTT.

The chain combines TRBV5-1 with TRBJ2-7; the D gene is possibly TRBD1 (6 bases). From germline, CDR1 is SGHRS and CDR2 YFSETQ. The CDR3 sequence is 15 residues long. V was trimmed by 4 bases and J by 3 bases, leaving 17 bases between them. CDR3 DNA sequence: TGCGCCAGCAGCCCGGCGGACAGTTCCATCTACGAGCAGTACTTC. It encodes CASSPADSSIYEQYF.

This chain joins TRBV29-1 and TRBJ2-1; TRBD1 is a possible D gene (5 bases). The CDR3 runs 15 residues. Trimming removed 7 bases at V and 8 bases at J, with 24 bases between. Per the germline V gene, CDR1 is SQVTM and CDR2 is ANQGSEA. CDR3 nucleotides: TGCAGCGCCCCCCGGGCCCCACAGGTCCTACATGAGCAGTTCTTC. It yields the protein CSAPRAPQVLHEQFF.

The chain employs TRBV7-9 and TRBJ1-1; TRBD1 agrees at 9 bases. There are 16 residues in the CDR3. J gave up 10 bases and V 5 bases, and 17 bases lay outside the gene matches. CDR1 and CDR2 from the germline V gene are SEHNR and FQNEAQ (reference sequence). CDR3 nucleotides: TGTGCCAGCAGCCCCTGGGACAGGGATGCGAAATGTGGAGCTTTCTTT. Translating it yields CASSPWDRDAKCGAFF.

The chain links TRBV29-1 to TRBJ2-7, with TRBD1 as a possible D gene (6 bases). The germline CDR1 and CDR2 sequences are SQVTM and ANQGSEA. Trimming removed 4 bases from V and 7 bases from J, with 14 bases in between. The CDR3 spans 12 residues. CDR3 sequence reads: CSVAQGRVEQYF. DNA for the CDR3: TGCAGCGTTGCTCAGGGGCGCGTTGAGCAGTACTTC.

The genes are TRBV28 and TRBJ2-7, with D possibly matching TRBD1 (5 bases). With 5 bases removed from V and 3 bases from J, the gap between germline ends came to 17 bases. The CDR3 is made up of 15 amino acids. CDR1 is MDHEN, CDR2 SYDVKM, per germline. Written as DNA, the CDR3 is TGTGCCAGCAGTCGCCCCGGTATAGGGGTCTACGAGCAGTACTTC. This codes for CASSRPGIGVYEQYF. The variable domain in full, with the rest retrieved from reference TRBV28 and TRBJ2-7, is DVKVTQSSRYLVKRTGEKVFLECVQDMDHENMFWYRQDPGLGLRLIYFSYDVKMKEKGDIPEGYSVSREKKERFSLILESASTNQTSMYLCASSRPGIGVYEQYFGPGTRLTVT.

V gene TRBV28 combines with J gene TRBJ2-1, with D possibly matching TRBD2 (5 bases). V lost 4 bases to trimming and J lost 5 bases, with 18 bases between them. This CDR3 has 16 amino acids. Germline loops: CDR1 MDHEN, CDR2 SYDVKM. CDR3 sequence reads: CASSSPSSRGDNEQFF. The CDR3 nucleotides read TGTGCCAGCAGTTCTCCCTCGTCCCGGGGTGACAATGAGCAGTTCTTC.

This chain joins TRBV5-8 and TRBJ2-5, with no clear D. The CDR3 covers 14 residues. Trimming took off 2 bases at V and 0 bases at J, with 8 bases between the two ends. Germline assignment: CDR1 SGHTS and CDR2 YDEGEE. This CDR3 is CASSLRQDQETQYF. CDR3 bases: TGTGCCAGCAGCTTAAGGCAGGACCAAGAGACCCAGTACTTC.

This chain uses TRBV9 with TRBJ1-6; TRBD1 agrees at 7 bases. With V trimmed by 10 bases and J by 5 bases, 15 bases remained unmatched. Germline V gene data show CDR1 as SGDLS and CDR2 as YYNGEE. The CDR3 has 16 residues. The CDR3, as DNA: TGTGCCCGACAAATAACAGGGGAATTGGATAATTCACCCCTCCACTTT. Translation gives CARQITGELDNSPLHF.

This chain joins TRBV7-6 and TRBJ2-5; unclear D gene. CDR1 is SGHVS and CDR2 is FNYEAQ in the germline V gene. CDR3 size: 12 residues. V shed 5 bases and J shed 6 bases, with 10 bases lying between them. The CDR3 DNA follows: TGTGCCAGCAGCCCCGCGGTGAAGACCCAGTACTTC. Amino acid sequence: CASSPAVKTQYF.

The count of this clone is one. The gene calls are TRBV20-1 and TRBJ2-5, with no clear D. Germline lookup yields CDR1 DFQATT and CDR2 SNEGSKA (reference sequence). The CDR3 is made up of 11 amino acids. The V gene lost 6 bases and the J gene lost 11 bases, with 16 bases spanning the gap. The CDR3 is CSAFLVGEQYF. CDR3 DNA sequence: TGCAGTGCCTTCCTCGTCGGTGAGCAGTACTTC.

The rearrangement joins TRBV7-2 to TRBJ2-7; no reliable D call. The germline V gene encodes CDR1 SGHTA and CDR2 FQGNSA. Trimming removed 1 base from V and 0 bases from J, with 7 bases in between. This CDR3 has 14 amino acids. This CDR3 reads CASSLGHSSYEQYF. CDR3 DNA sequence: TGTGCCAGCAGCTTAGGGCACAGCTCCTACGAGCAGTACTTC.

A few counts support this clone. The chain combines TRBV9 with TRBJ2-1; 8 bases match TRBD2. Germline CDR1 reads SGDLS; CDR2 reads YYNGEE. V lost 0 bases, J lost 6 bases, and 5 bases stayed unmatched. This CDR3 spans 15 amino acids. The CDR3 sequence: CASSVASGLVNEQFF. CDR3 bases: TGTGCCAGCAGCGTAGCTTCGGGACTAGTCAATGAGCAGTTCTTC.

V usage is TRBV11-3 and J usage is TRBJ2-7; D not resolved. The germline CDR1 and CDR2 sequences are SGHNT and YENEEA. The CDR3 is 13 residues long. The germline V and J ends were trimmed by 0 bases and 7 bases, with 10 bases remaining between them. The CDR3 DNA is TGTGCCAGCAGCTTAGATGCTTCGAGAGAGCAGTACTTC. This translates into CASSLDASREQYF.

The chain combines TRBV19 with TRBJ2-5; maybe TRBD2 (6 bases). V was pared by 9 bases and J by 5 bases, with 19 bases between. The germline V gene has CDR1 LNHDA and CDR2 SQIVND (reference sequence). The CDR3 totals 14 residues. The CDR3 reads CASAAATGGETQYF. The CDR3 DNA reads as TGTGCCAGCGCCGCTGCCACTGGGGGGGAGACCCAGTACTTC.

The chain recombines TRBV19 with TRBJ1-2; the D is unclear. The CDR3 is 13 residues long. In germline, CDR1 is LNHDA, CDR2 SQIVND (reference sequence). The ends were cut back, 10 bases at V and 0 bases at J, with 12 bases in the middle. CDR3 amino acids: CATPPGANYGYTF. The CDR3 DNA follows: TGTGCCACTCCCCCGGGAGCTAACTATGGCTACACCTTC.

The chain joins TRBV7-2 to TRBJ2-5, with a tentative D call TRBD2 (6 bases). The end of the DNA is better explained by TRBJ2-7, so the J call may be wrong. The CDR3 totals 15 residues. CDR1 is SGHTA and CDR2 is FQGNSA in the germline V gene. The CDR3 reads CASSTSGSGSYEQYF. In DNA, the CDR3 is TGTGCCAGCAGCACAAGCGGGTCCGGCTCCTACGAGCAGTACTTC.

CDR3 amino acids: CASSSGVSGNTIYF. Here the CDR3 DNA reads TGTGCCAGCAGTTCAGGTGTCTCTGGAAACACCATATATTTT. The J gene is TRBJ1-3, the V gene TRBV28; D gene uncertain. Germline CDR1 MDHEN, CDR2 SYDVKM. The CDR3 length is 14 residues. Between the trimmed V and J ends, which lost 4 bases and 0 bases, there was a span of 7 bases. Supplemented by reference TRBV28 and TRBJ1-3, the full variable domain reads DVKVTQSSRYLVKRTGEKVFLECVQDMDHENMFWYRQDPGLGLRLIYFSYDVKMKEKGDIPEGYSVSREKKERFSLILESASTNQTSMYLCASSSGVSGNTIYFGEGSWLTVV.

This clone was counted only a few times. The gene calls are TRBV6-1 and TRBJ1-2; 8 nucleotides match TRBD1. Germline V gene lookup returns CDR1 MNHNS and CDR2 SASEGT. Trimming cost V 4 bases and J 4 bases; bases outside gene matches: 2. The CDR3 runs 13 residues. The CDR3 DNA is TGTGCCAGCAGTGGACAGGGGACCTATGGCTACACCTTC. Its protein is CASSGQGTYGYTF.

The rearrangement links TRBV7-2 to TRBJ2-1, with 11 bases lining up with TRBD2. There are 15 residues in the CDR3. In germline, CDR1 is SGHTA, CDR2 FQGNSA. J lost 7 bases, V lost 4 bases, and 6 bases had no gene match. In DNA, the CDR3 is TGTGCCAGCAGCTCCCGGACTAGCGGGTCAAATGAGCAGTTCTTC. Encoded protein: CASSSRTSGSNEQFF. The full variable domain, rest sourced from reference TRBV7-2 and TRBJ2-1, is GAGVSQSPSNKVTEKGKDVELRCDPISGHTALYWYRQSLGQGLEFLIYFQGNSAPDKSGLPSDRFSAERTGGSVSTLTIQRTQQEDSAVYLCASSSRTSGSNEQFFGPGTRLTVL.

This chain joins TRBV28 and TRBJ2-1; no definite D call. Trimming took 7 bases from V and 2 from J, leaving 15 bases between them. The CDR3 runs to 15 residues. The germline V gene encodes CDR1 MDHEN and CDR2 SYDVKM. CDR3 in DNA: TGTGCCAGCACCATAGGTAGTAGCCCCTACAATGAGCAGTTCTTC. Amino acid sequence: CASTIGSSPYNEQFF. Supplemented by reference TRBV28 and TRBJ2-1, the full variable domain reads DVKVTQSSRYLVKRTGEKVFLECVQDMDHENMFWYRQDPGLGLRLIYFSYDVKMKEKGDIPEGYSVSREKKERFSLILESASTNQTSMYLCASTIGSSPYNEQFFGPGTRLTVL.

This clone has more than one count but fewer than ten. The rearrangement uses TRBV23-1 and TRBJ1-5, with 8 bases that match TRBD1. TRBV23-1 is reported as an ORF; its role is uncertain. The CDR3 is made up of 14 amino acids. V shed 2 bases and J 7 bases; nucleotides not matched to a gene: 4. The CDR3 region has the DNA TGCGCCAGCAGTCAAGGACAGGGCTGGCAGCCCCAGCATTTT. It encodes CASSQGQGWQPQHF.

The chain is built from TRBV4-2 and TRBJ2-3; 10 bases map to TRBD2. Trimming at V came to 0 bases and at J to 8 bases, leaving 8 bases not matched to a gene. Germline CDR1 and CDR2: LGHNA and YNFKEQ. This CDR3 comprises 16 residues. CDR3 residues: CASSQDQASGRRTQYF. The DNA of the CDR3 is TGTGCCAGCAGCCAAGATCAGGCTAGCGGGAGACGTACGCAGTATTTT.

The rearrangement links TRBV29-1 to TRBJ1-1; D unresolved. Trimming took 1 base from V and 4 from J, leaving 13 bases between them. In germline, CDR1 is SQVTM, CDR2 ANQGSEA. CDR3 length equals 14 residues. Here the CDR3 DNA reads TGCAGCGTTGAAGTTGTCCGGGGAGGCACTGAAGCTTTCTTT. This encodes CSVEVVRGGTEAFF.